This is a list of T cell receptor beta chains from one sample in a study of T cells expressing NK-cell markers. TCRdb reprocessed the 5' RACE reads and stores each CDR3 protein as one record, lacking DNA. This sample's table reports about half a million distinct CDR3 sequences. Sequencing input: blood T cells: a sorted CD56 or NKG2C T cell subset, CD4+ or CD8+ T cells, or bulk PBMC T cells (not recorded which). Receptors originate from a woman in her fifties or sixties in good health. CDR3s include the opening cysteine and the closing phenylalanine or tryptophan.

j_gene,v_gene,CDR3aa
TRBJ2-5,TRBV12-3/TRBV12-4,CASSDRVMGETQYF
TRBJ2-3,TRBV9,CASSVVASADTQYF
TRBJ2-5,TRBV20-1,CSASAPTGSRETQYF
TRBJ2-1,TRBV7-3,CASSLSGLASNEQFF
TRBJ2-3,TRBV5-1,CASSLQGTYTDTQYF
TRBJ2-4,TRBV29-1,CSGVWLDIQYF
TRBJ2-1,TRBV27,CASSSGTGPNEQFF
TRBJ2-1,TRBV6-4,CASSVTGTRSLSEQFF
TRBJ2-1,TRBV27,CASSFSHLNRGKVF
TRBJ2-2,TRBV12-3/TRBV12-4,CASSLLIGQGMDTGELFF